Given below is one T cell receptor beta chain in context. Its antigen remains unidentified. CDR1 is SGHTA, CDR2 FQGNSA, per germline. The CDR3 sequence is 14 residues long. This sample's RNA came from whole unsorted tissue. These data originate in a study of tumor and adjacent non-tumor tissue in lung cancer. About the research overall: Each sample yielded around 4.2 million productive TCRbeta reads on average. Study-wide points: Tumor repertoires had a smaller top 100 clone share than normal lung.

The library came from three nested PCR rounds adapted from ARM-PCR protocols. TCRdb passed the multiplex PCR reads through MiXCR, listing each CDR3 protein once. This sample yields approximately 100,000 distinct CDR3 sequences, of which roughly 77% are seen a single time; 35% to 40% belongs to the top ten. The TCR originated in a woman in her sixties with non-small cell lung cancer. Sequencing was done on a sample of lung tumor tissue. This rearrangement joins TRBV7-2 to TRBJ2-7; the D gene is possibly TRBD2 (5 bases). The CDR3 sequence: CVSSLVTGTNEQYF. DNA of the CDR3: TGTGTAAGCAGCTTAGTTACGGGAACCAACGAGCAGTACTTC.